Described below is a single T cell receptor (beta chain) sequence and its context. What it recognizes is unknown. Other DNA sequences in this specimen translate into the identical CDR3. The sample comes from a study of T cells in localized non-small cell lung cancer. Findings of the study overall: Measurement of T cell clonality placed uninvolved adjacent lung highest, above the level in tumor. Longer overall survival was associated with a higher density of T cells in the blood. Multi-region tumor sequencing was not done, so intratumor heterogeneity could not be excluded. In adjacent lung, a median around 55 of the top 100 tumor clones were found.

The CDR3 length is 14 residues. V lost 0 bases and J 2 bases, leaving 7 bases between the germline ends. Germline V gives CDR1 SGHAT, CDR2 FQNNGV. TCRdb's table, derived via immunoSEQ multiplex PCR, lists solely in-frame clones and lacks some. The repertoire holds 25,000 to 40,000 clones, with approximately 80% as singletons. J is TRBJ1-2 and V is TRBV11-2; D is possibly TRBD1 (5 bases). The receptor was derived from an older male donor with stage II squamous cell lung carcinoma. The material sequenced was peripheral blood, taken before any cancer treatment. This CDR3 reads CASSLDGTNYGYTF. The CDR3 DNA reads TGTGCCAGCAGCTTAGACGGGACGAACTATGGCTACACCTTC.